One and the same sample provided the 28 T cell receptor beta chains below, sequenced in a study of CXCR3-negative and CXCR3-positive naive CD8 T cells (dated by TCRdb to between 2018 and 2021). TCRdb shows the sequencer as NextSeq 550. The Human TCR Profiling Kit (MiLaboratory) was used to prepare UMI-labeled 5' RACE TRB cDNA libraries. With the reads reprocessed by TCRdb, a single entry stands for each CDR3 protein sequence and no DNA is reported. The sample's records list 35,000 to 55,000 distinct CDR3 sequences. Clones ranked in the top ten supply 2% to 2.5% of the sample. The sequenced sample consisted of naive CXCR3- CD8+ T cells from blood. The sample's cell subset or site label, decoded: CD45RO-CCR7+CD27+CD95- naive CD8+ T cells lacking CXCR3 (TNR3-). The receptors stem from a human donor in good health. Some clones in this sample may be carry-over from other donors' samples.

V gene TRBV5-1 combines with J gene TRBJ2-2; checking the TCRdb D call of TRBD2 is not possible without DNA. Per the germline V gene, CDR1 is SGHRS and CDR2 is YFSETQ. The CDR3 spans 17 residues. CDR3 sequence reads: CASSFRASGGNTGELFF.

The chain recombines TRBV7-6 with TRBJ2-7. Germline assignment: CDR1 SGHVS and CDR2 FNYEAQ. This CDR3 has 15 residues. The CDR3 sequence: CASSLGGMMDYEQYF.

The chain recombines TRBV5-1 with TRBJ1-2. The germline gives CDR1 SGHRS, CDR2 YFSETQ. This CDR3 has 13 residues. The CDR3 here is CASSLEHSYGYTF.

The chain recombines TRBV15 with TRBJ1-4. Germline lookup yields CDR1 LNHNV and CDR2 YYDKDF (reference sequence). This CDR3 is built from 14 residues. The CDR3 sequence: CATSRGPESEKLFF.

The chain carries TRBV3-1 and TRBJ2-2; TCRdb selects TRBD2, and the lack of DNA leaves this call unchecked. The germline V gene has CDR1 LGHDT and CDR2 YNNKEL (reference sequence). The CDR3 sequence is 15 residues long. The CDR3 spells CASSPTPWRPGELFF.

The CDR3 here is CASSQDRGNEAFF. The chain uses TRBV14 and TRBJ1-1; the D call from TCRdb, TRBD1, cannot be confirmed without DNA. Per germline, CDR1 SGHDN and CDR2 FVKESK. The CDR3 has 13 amino acids.

This clonotype ranks as medium-sized in terms of frequency. The chain employs TRBV20-1 and TRBJ2-7; TCRdb outputs TRBD1, but without DNA this stays unchecked. The CDR3 covers 16 residues. From germline, CDR1 is DFQATT and CDR2 SNEGSKA (reference sequence). The chain's CDR3 is CSADAPTGARDYEQYF.

This chain links TRBV6-5 with TRBJ2-3. The CDR3 runs 13 residues. Germline loops: CDR1 MNHEY, CDR2 SVGAGI. The CDR3 region is CASSYGPTDTQYF.

The chain uses TRBV27 and TRBJ2-1; TCRdb reports TRBD1, a call that lacks DNA to check it against. Looked up from germline, CDR1 is MNHEY and CDR2 is SMNVEV (reference sequence). The CDR3 sequence is 15 residues long. The chain's CDR3 is CASIGGGLSYNEQFF.

The chain recombines TRBV11-2 with TRBJ2-1; TCRdb gives TRBD2 as the D gene, but with no DNA this cannot be confirmed. The CDR3 runs 11 residues. Germline V lookup: CDR1 SGHAT, CDR2 FQNNGV. The CDR3 sequence is CASHGGNEQFF.

This clonotype counts as medium-sized by frequency. The CDR3 reads CAIGGATEAFF. The chain links TRBV10-3 to TRBJ1-1. CDR1 and CDR2 (germline): ENHRY, SYGVKD. The CDR3 sequence is 11 residues long.

The V and J genes are TRBV29-1 and TRBJ2-1; TCRdb indicates TRBD1, and absent DNA this call remains unverified. CDR3 size: 14 residues. CDR1 and CDR2 (germline): SQVTM, ANQGSEA. Here the CDR3 reads CSAPHRGPGNEQFF.

This sequence joins TRBV12-3 or TRBV12-4 and TRBJ1-5; the TRBD1 assignment by TCRdb is unverifiable without DNA. The length of the CDR3 is 14 residues. CDR3 loop: CASSVGPSNQPQHF.

V gene TRBV28 combines with J gene TRBJ2-2; without DNA, the TCRdb call of TRBD1 cannot be checked. The CDR3 is 16 amino acids. CDR1 and CDR2 from the germline V gene are MDHEN and SYDVKM. CDR3: CASSSSQTGLAGELFF.

The chain is built from TRBV5-1 and TRBJ2-7; TCRdb returns TRBD1, unconfirmable since there is no DNA. The CDR3 covers 14 residues. CDR1 and CDR2 (germline): SGHRS, YFSETQ. The CDR3 spells CASSLEGMAPEQYF.

The rearrangement joins TRBV29-1 to TRBJ1-1; lacking DNA, the TRBD1 call made by TCRdb goes unchecked. This CDR3 spans 16 amino acids. Germline V gene data show CDR1 as SQVTM and CDR2 as ANQGSEA. CDR3 amino acids: CSVEDLGEDLNTEAFF.

The chain uses TRBV20-1 and TRBJ1-1. CDR1 is DFQATT and CDR2 is SNEGSKA in the germline V gene (reference sequence). This CDR3 contains 12 residues. CDR3 sequence reads: CSAREGSGEAFF.

The chain uses TRBV29-1 and TRBJ2-7; the D call from TCRdb, TRBD1, cannot be confirmed without DNA. The germline CDR1 and CDR2 sequences are SQVTM and ANQGSEA. CDR3 length: 14 amino acids. CDR3 protein: CSEVIKGGRYEQYF.

The chain joins TRBV20-1 to TRBJ2-7; TCRdb's D gene call, TRBD1, goes unchecked for lack of DNA. Per the germline V gene, CDR1 is DFQATT and CDR2 is SNEGSKA (reference sequence). This CDR3 is 15 amino acids long. The CDR3 is CSALPSTASTYEQYF.

The chain carries TRBV9 and TRBJ2-2; TCRdb selects TRBD2, and the lack of DNA leaves this call unchecked. Germline loops: CDR1 SGDLS, CDR2 YYNGEE. The CDR3 spans 16 residues. The CDR3: CASSLPPDSNTGELFF. Full variable domain (outside the CDR3, taken from reference TRBV9 and TRBJ2-2): DSGVTQTPKHLITATGQRVTLRCSPRSGDLSVYWYQQSLDQGLQFLIQYYNGEERAKGNILERFSAQQFPDLHSELNLSSLELGDSALYFCASSLPPDSNTGELFFGEGSRLTVL.

This chain uses TRBV18 with TRBJ2-6; lacking DNA, the TRBD2 call made by TCRdb goes unchecked. The CDR3 spans 18 residues. CDR1 is KGHSH and CDR2 is LQKENI in the germline V gene. CDR3 in amino acids: CASYNKEGLSSGANVLTF.

V and J are TRBV28 and TRBJ2-7. The germline V gene encodes CDR1 MDHEN and CDR2 SYDVKM. This CDR3 has 13 amino acids. The CDR3 is CASSLIGTYEQYF.

V is TRBV29-1 and J is TRBJ1-5; TCRdb outputs TRBD1, but without DNA this stays unchecked. CDR1 is SQVTM, CDR2 ANQGSEA, per germline. The CDR3 is 15 amino acids. The chain's CDR3 is CSMGGPLYSNQPQHF. Full variable domain (remainder filled in from reference TRBV29-1 and TRBJ1-5): SAVISQKPSRDICQRGTSLTIQCQVDSQVTMMFWYRQQPGQSLTLIATANQGSEATYESGFVIDKFPISRPNLTFSTLTVSNMSPEDSSIYLCSMGGPLYSNQPQHFGDGTRLSIL.

The V and J genes are TRBV29-1 and TRBJ2-1. The CDR3 has 11 residues. The germline CDR1 and CDR2 sequences are SQVTM and ANQGSEA. The chain's CDR3 is CSVLEPNEQFF.

V and J are TRBV7-9 and TRBJ2-1; without DNA, the TCRdb call of TRBD2 cannot be checked. The CDR3 covers 14 residues. The germline V gene encodes CDR1 SEHNR and CDR2 FQNEAQ (reference sequence). CDR3 region: CACSYGGRHNEQFF.

V and J are TRBV6-5 and TRBJ1-6. This CDR3 has 15 amino acids. CDR1 and CDR2 (germline): MNHEY, SVGAGI. This CDR3 reads CASRDRSSYNSPLHF.

The chain combines TRBV7-2 with TRBJ2-7; TCRdb's assignment of TRBD2 cannot be checked, as there is no DNA. The CDR3 is made up of 15 amino acids. The germline CDR1 and CDR2 sequences are SGHTA and FQGNSA. The CDR3 is CASSLDKGGTYEQYF. Looking up the rest from reference TRBV7-2 and TRBJ2-7 gives the full variable domain: GAGVSQSPSNKVTEKGKDVELRCDPISGHTALYWYRQSLGQGLEFLIYFQGNSAPDKSGLPSDRFSAERTGGSVSTLTIQRTQQEDSAVYLCASSLDKGGTYEQYFGPGTRLTVT.

The rearrangement uses TRBV5-1 and TRBJ1-1. The CDR3 runs to 14 residues. Germline assignment: CDR1 SGHRS and CDR2 YFSETQ. The CDR3 loop is CASSLGGYYTEAFF.